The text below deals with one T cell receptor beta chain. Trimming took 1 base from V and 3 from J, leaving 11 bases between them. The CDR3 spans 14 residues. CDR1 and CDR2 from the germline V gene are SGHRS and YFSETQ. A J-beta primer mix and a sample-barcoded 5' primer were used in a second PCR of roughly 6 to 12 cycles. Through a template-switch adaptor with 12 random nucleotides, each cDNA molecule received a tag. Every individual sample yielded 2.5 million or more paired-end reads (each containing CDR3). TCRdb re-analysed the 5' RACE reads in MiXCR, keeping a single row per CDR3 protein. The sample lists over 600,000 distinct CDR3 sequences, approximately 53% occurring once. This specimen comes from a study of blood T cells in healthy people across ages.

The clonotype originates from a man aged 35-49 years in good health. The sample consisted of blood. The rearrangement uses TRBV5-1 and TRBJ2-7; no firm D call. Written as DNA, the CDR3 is TGCGCCAGCAGCTTGCTCCGGTGGGACTACGAGCAGTACTTC. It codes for CASSLLRWDYEQYF.